The source of this TCR beta chain is a study of T cell responses to AZD1222 COVID-19 vaccine. This clone was seen just once. The CDR3 loop spans 14 amino acids. Germline values: CDR1 GTSNPN, CDR2 SVGIG (reference sequence). The V end lost 3 bases, the J end lost 1 base, and 12 bases lay between the germline ends. Profiled with immunoSEQ multiplex PCR; TCRdb holds only in-frame clones, not every one. This sample has 130,000 or so clones, with 91% found just once. The chain employs TRBV30 and TRBJ1-1; no reliable D call. The sequenced sample was peripheral blood, obtained 28 days after the second AZD1222 dose. The receptor was isolated from an adult who received the AZD1222 COVID-19 vaccine. The CDR3, as DNA: TGTGCCTGGAGCCTTGAGACCGAGAACACTGAAGCTTTCTTT. It specifies CAWSLETENTEAFF. Full variable domain (outside the CDR3, taken from reference TRBV30 and TRBJ1-1): SQTIHQWPATLVQPVGSPLSLECTVEGTSNPNLYWYRQAAGRGLQLLFYSVGIGQISSEVPQNLSASRPQDRQFILSSKKLLLSDSGFYLCAWSLETENTEAFFGQGTRLTVV.